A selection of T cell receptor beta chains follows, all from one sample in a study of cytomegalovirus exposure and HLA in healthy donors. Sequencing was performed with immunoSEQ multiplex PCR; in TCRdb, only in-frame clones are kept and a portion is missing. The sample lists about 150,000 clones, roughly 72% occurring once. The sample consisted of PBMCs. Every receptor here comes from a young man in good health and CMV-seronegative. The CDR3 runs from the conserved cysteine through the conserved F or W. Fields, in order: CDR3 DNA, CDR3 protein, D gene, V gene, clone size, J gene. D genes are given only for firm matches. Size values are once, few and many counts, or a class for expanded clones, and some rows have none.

TGTGCCAGCAGTTTAGATCAGAACTCCTACGAGCAGTACTTC | CASSLDQNSYEQYF | NA | TRBV27 | NA | TRBJ2-7
TGTGCCAGCAGTCCCCGGGACTATCAAGAGACCCAGTACTTC | CASSPRDYQETQYF | TRBD2 | TRBV6-6 | NA | TRBJ2-5
TGTGCCAGTAGTTTTAGTGGGCTAGCGGGGCATGAGCAGTTCTTC | CASSFSGLAGHEQFF | TRBD2 | TRBV19 | NA | TRBJ2-1
TGTGCCAGCTCACCCTCCACACAAGAGACCCAGTACTTC | CASSPSTQETQYF | NA | TRBV18 | NA | TRBJ2-5
TGTGCCAGCAGCGCAGGTCAGGGATACTCTGGAAACACCATATATTTT | CASSAGQGYSGNTIYF | NA | TRBV9 | NA | TRBJ1-3
TGCGCCAGCAGCCCCGGACAGGGGCGTACCTACGAGCAGTACTTC | CASSPGQGRTYEQYF | TRBD1 | TRBV5-1 | NA | TRBJ2-7
TGTGCCAGCAGCTTAGCGATTAGCGGGGGGGCGGACAATGAGCAGTTCTTC | CASSLAISGGADNEQFF | TRBD2 | TRBV7-2 | many | TRBJ2-1
TGTGCCAGCAGCTTAGGGACTAGCGGGGCCGGGGAGCTGTTTTTT | CASSLGTSGAGELFF | TRBD2 | TRBV7-2 | few | TRBJ2-2
TGTGCCAGCAGTTTGGGGGCAGGATTGAACACTGAAGCTTTCTTT | CASSLGAGLNTEAFF | NA | TRBV6-5 | few | TRBJ1-1
TGTGCCAGCAGTGAGGGGAACAGGGGGGAGACCCAGTACTTC | CASSEGNRGETQYF | TRBD1 | TRBV6-1 | NA | TRBJ2-5
TGTGCCAGCTCACTCGACAAGAACACTGAAGCTTTCTTT | CASSLDKNTEAFF | NA | TRBV18 | few | TRBJ1-1
TGTGCCAGTAGTATCCAAGGGACAGACATTCAGTACTTC | CASSIQGTDIQYF | TRBD1 | TRBV19 | few | TRBJ2-4
TGTGCTAGCAGCCTCGACGGACAGGGTGGAGAGACCCAGTACTTC | CASSLDGQGGETQYF | TRBD1 | TRBV7-7 | NA | TRBJ2-5
TGTGCCAGCAGTCCTATAGGGACAGGGGGCTATACTGAAGCTTTCTTT | CASSPIGTGGYTEAFF | TRBD1 | TRBV27 | NA | TRBJ1-1
TGTGCCAGCAGTTTGCCCCACAGCAGGGAGCAGTACTTC | CASSLPHSREQYF | NA | TRBV27 | NA | TRBJ2-7
TGTGCCAGCAGCGGGGGGGCCGGACAGGGTAGCGAGCAGTACTTC | CASSGGAGQGSEQYF | NA | TRBV7-2 | NA | TRBJ2-7
TGTGCCTGGAGTGGCGAGGGTAGGGCCTACTCTGGAAACACCATATATTTT | CAWSGEGRAYSGNTIYF | NA | TRBV30 | few | TRBJ1-3
TGTGCCAGCAGTTTAGGTAGGGGAAGCATGAACACTGAAGCTTTCTTT | CASSLGRGSMNTEAFF | NA | TRBV27 | NA | TRBJ1-1
TGTGCCAGCAGTGTCTCAGGGGTGGGGACTGAAGCTTTCTTT | CASSVSGVGTEAFF | NA | TRBV2 | NA | TRBJ1-1
TGTGCCATCACCTCAGGGGCAGCAACCTACGAGCAGTACTTC | CAITSGAATYEQYF | NA | TRBV28 | NA | TRBJ2-7
TGTGCCAATAGGATGAGGGCCGCCAGCTCCTACAATGAGCAGTTCTTC | CANRMRAASSYNEQFF | NA | TRBV2 | NA | TRBJ2-1
TGTGCCAGCAGCTATGTGGGGGCGTACACTGAAGCTTTCTTT | CASSYVGAYTEAFF | NA | TRBV6-5 | NA | TRBJ1-1
TGTGCCAGCAGCTCCTATGGAGATACGCAGTATTTT | CASSSYGDTQYF | NA | TRBV7-3 | NA | TRBJ2-3
TGTGCCAGCAGTTCGACAGGGAACTCCTACGAGCAGTACTTC | CASSSTGNSYEQYF | TRBD1 | TRBV5-4 | NA | TRBJ2-7
TGTGCCAGCTCACCTAATACGGAGGGAAGAAAGACCCAGTACTTC | CASSPNTEGRKTQYF | NA | TRBV18 | NA | TRBJ2-5
TGCGCCAGCAGCGTGACAAACTATGGCTACACCTTC | CASSVTNYGYTF | NA | TRBV5-1 | NA | TRBJ1-2
TGCAGCGTTGACGGAGGGTTTGAGCAGTTCTTC | CSVDGGFEQFF | NA | TRBV29-1 | NA | TRBJ2-1
TGTGCCAGCAGCGTAGCTTCAGGGGGTCCGGAGACCCAGTACTTC | CASSVASGGPETQYF | TRBD1 | TRBV9 | NA | TRBJ2-5
TGTGCCAGTAGCCCAGTAAGGAGCTCCTACAATGAGCAGTTCTTC | CASSPVRSSYNEQFF | NA | TRBV19 | NA | TRBJ2-1
TGTGCCAGCAGGCAGACTAGCGGGGTAAACGAGCAGTACTTC | CASRQTSGVNEQYF | TRBD2 | TRBV2 | NA | TRBJ2-7
TGCGCCAGCAGCCAAGGATACCGGGACAGGGCTTACAATGAGCAGTTCTTC | CASSQGYRDRAYNEQFF | TRBD1 | TRBV4-3 | NA | TRBJ2-1
TGTGCCAGCACCTTTAGGGGGCGACCAAATGAGCAGTTCTTC | CASTFRGRPNEQFF | TRBD1 | TRBV28 | once | TRBJ2-1
TGTGCCAGCAGCCCTACCGAGGAGCAACCCCTCCACTTT | CASSPTEEQPLHF | NA | TRBV5-4 | NA | TRBJ1-6
TGCAGCGCTCATCTAGGGGGAAGCTCCTACGAGCAGTACTTC | CSAHLGGSSYEQYF | NA | TRBV29-1 | NA | TRBJ2-7
TGTGCCAGCAGCCCCGGACAGCACTACGAGCAGTACTTC | CASSPGQHYEQYF | NA | TRBV7-6 | few | TRBJ2-7
TGTGCCAGCACGGGACTAGCCAGGGATACGCAGTATTTT | CASTGLARDTQYF | TRBD2 | TRBV2 | NA | TRBJ2-3
TGTGCCAGCAGTTCCGGGACAGACTACGAGCAGTACTTC | CASSSGTDYEQYF | TRBD1 | TRBV6-5 | NA | TRBJ2-7
TGTGCTAGCAGCTTAGACGGGGGAATGAGTAATGAGCAGTTCTTC | CASSLDGGMSNEQFF | NA | TRBV7-7 | NA | TRBJ2-1
TGCGCCAGCAGCTTGGGAGGGCCTAATGAAAAACTGTTTTTT | CASSLGGPNEKLFF | NA | TRBV5-1 | NA | TRBJ1-4
TGTGCCAGCAGCGCACTCTACTTAGAGAACACTGAAGCTTTCTTT | CASSALYLENTEAFF | NA | TRBV7-8 | NA | TRBJ1-1
TGTGCCAGCAGTGAACTAAACGACTTTTCACCCCTCCACTTT | CASSELNDFSPLHF | NA | TRBV6-1 | NA | TRBJ1-6
TGTGCCAGCAGCCCCGAGGGGGCCACTTTAAGTGGCTACACCTTC | CASSPEGATLSGYTF | TRBD1 | TRBV7-3 | NA | TRBJ1-2
TGTGCCAGCAGCTTGGGTTCTAGCGGGGGGGCTCCGACCCAGTACTTC | CASSLGSSGGAPTQYF | TRBD2 | TRBV5-4 | NA | TRBJ2-5
TGTGCCAGCAGTTTAACAGGGGCCTACGAGCAGTACTTC | CASSLTGAYEQYF | TRBD1 | TRBV28 | few | TRBJ2-7
TGTGCCAGCAGCCCTCGGGACAGAAGGCACGAGCAGTACTTC | CASSPRDRRHEQYF | TRBD1 | TRBV13 | NA | TRBJ2-7
TGTGCCAGCAGTTTGTTCAGGGGGGAGACCCAGTACTTC | CASSLFRGETQYF | TRBD1 | TRBV27 | NA | TRBJ2-5
TGTGCCATCAGTGAAGTACGGGGGGGTGGAGAGACCCAGTACTTC | CAISEVRGGGETQYF | TRBD2 | TRBV10-3 | few | TRBJ2-5
TGTGCCAGCAGTGAAGACAGGGACAATGAGCAGTTCTTC | CASSEDRDNEQFF | NA | TRBV2 | NA | TRBJ2-1
TGCGCCAGCAGCCAAGATCAGGGGTTGCAAGAGACCCAGTACTTC | CASSQDQGLQETQYF | NA | TRBV4-1 | NA | TRBJ2-5